This T cell receptor beta chain was documented in a study of T-cell memory formation after mild COVID-19. Overall study results and limits: Later expanders leaned CD4+, whereas clones that contracted between day 15 and 85 were balanced CD4/CD8.

Germline-derived CDR1 and CDR2 are SGHTA and FQGTGA. Trimming cost V 5 bases and J 4 bases; bases outside gene matches: 9. The CDR3 length is 15 residues. This clonotype was observed a handful of times. Its antigen is unknown. UMIs and sample barcodes were carried by the TCR alpha and TCR beta cDNA libraries that 5'RACE produced using constant-segment primers. Each CDR3 protein is one row after TCRdb ran MiXCR on the 5' RACE reads. The data hold approximately 210,000 distinct CDR3 sequences, with about 11% observed a single time. The clonotype originates from a man aged 18-30 years who had mild COVID-19 (a few samples of this study predate the infection). Cell type and time point are not known. Sequenced sample: PBMCs or a T cell subset sorted from them (not recorded which). The rearrangement uses TRBV7-3 and TRBJ2-5; 8 bases match TRBD1. DNA for the CDR3: TGTGCCAGCAGCCCAAGGACAGGGCTGGGAGAGACCCAGTACTTC. Its translation: CASSPRTGLGETQYF.